Sequencing of this TCR beta chain was carried out in a study of shared clonotypes between healthy human individuals. Turning to the study itself: Researchers assigned three CD4 naive, three CD4 memory, two CD8 naive and one CD8 memory plate to each donor. Findings of the study overall: Despite large depth, sorted-subset datasets appeared incompletely sequenced.

V was cut by 4 bases and J by 7 bases, with 10 bases left in between. This CDR3 is built from 12 residues. The germline gives CDR1 MGHDK, CDR2 SYGVNS. A note on this clone: What it binds is unknown.

In the authors' methods: Junction-only immunoSEQ data arrived without quality scores, meaning filtering differed. TCRdb's copy holds only in-frame clones and misses some; the assay was immunoSEQ multiplex PCR. Clonal size and the V and J genes are those of that table, whereas D and trimming came from the DNA. The repertoire holds roughly 500,000 clones, with roughly 95% as singletons. The sequence was obtained from a woman in her 30s in good health. The specimen sequenced was naive CD4+ T cells sorted from blood. Specified subset: CD45RA+ positively selected. The chain employs TRBV25-1 and TRBJ1-2; unclear D gene. CDR3 in amino acids: CASSGLPSGYTF. The CDR3 bases are TGTGCCAGCAGTGGGCTACCGTCTGGCTACACCTTC.